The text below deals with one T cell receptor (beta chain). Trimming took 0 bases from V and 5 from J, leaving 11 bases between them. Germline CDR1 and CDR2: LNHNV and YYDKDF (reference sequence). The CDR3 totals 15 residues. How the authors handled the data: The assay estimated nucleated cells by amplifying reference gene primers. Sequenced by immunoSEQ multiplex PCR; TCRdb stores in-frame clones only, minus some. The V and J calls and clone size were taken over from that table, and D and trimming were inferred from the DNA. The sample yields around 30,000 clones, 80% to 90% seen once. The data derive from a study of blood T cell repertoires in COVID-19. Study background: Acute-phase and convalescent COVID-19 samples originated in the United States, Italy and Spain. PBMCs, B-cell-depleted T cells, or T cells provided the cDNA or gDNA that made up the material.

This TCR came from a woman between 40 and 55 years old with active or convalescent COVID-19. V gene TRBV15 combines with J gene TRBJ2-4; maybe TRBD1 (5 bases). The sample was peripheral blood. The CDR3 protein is CATSRDRGSENIQYF. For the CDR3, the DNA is TGTGCCACCAGCAGAGATAGGGGTAGTGAAAACATTCAGTACTTC.